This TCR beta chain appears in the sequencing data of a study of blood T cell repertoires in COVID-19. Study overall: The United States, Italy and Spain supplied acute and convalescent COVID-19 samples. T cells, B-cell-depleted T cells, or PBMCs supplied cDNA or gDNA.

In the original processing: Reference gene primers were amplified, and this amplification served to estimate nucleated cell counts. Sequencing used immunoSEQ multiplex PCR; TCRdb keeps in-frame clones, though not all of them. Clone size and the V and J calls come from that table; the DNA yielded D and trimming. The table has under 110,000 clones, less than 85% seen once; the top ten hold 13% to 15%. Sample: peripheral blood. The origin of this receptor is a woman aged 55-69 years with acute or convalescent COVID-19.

In nucleotides, the CDR3 is TGTGCCAGCAGCAAAGTAGTCTCATACATGCCTCGTGGGGACAGGCTAGCCAAAAACATTCAGTACTTC. Protein: CASSKVVSYMPRGDRLAKNIQYF. V and J are TRBV21-1 and TRBJ2-4; TRBD1 reflects the table's D call only, with no check against the DNA. TRBV21-1 is reported as a pseudogene. The CDR3 sequence is 23 residues long.